The 25 T cell receptor beta chains reported below all come from one sample, sequenced in a study of cytomegalovirus exposure and HLA in healthy donors. The study ran its PCR with 60 Vbeta and 13 Jbeta primers. The protocol was immunoSEQ multiplex PCR, while the TCRdb copy is restricted to in-frame clones and leaves out a portion. The data hold about 160,000 clones, with around 80% observed a single time. The sample taken for sequencing was PBMCs. The receptors here all came from a man aged 40-55 years in good health and CMV-seronegative.

J is TRBJ2-1 and V is TRBV11-1; D is possibly TRBD2 (5 bases). CDR3 length: 13 amino acids. Germline values: CDR1 SGHAT, CDR2 FQDESV (reference sequence). The V gene lost 5 bases and the J gene lost 8 bases, with 13 bases spanning the gap. CDR3 residues: CASSPARADEQFF. The CDR3 DNA reads as TGTGCCAGCAGCCCCGCGAGGGCGGATGAGCAGTTCTTC.

The V and J genes are TRBV30 and TRBJ2-7, with a tentative D call TRBD1 (6 bases). Germline-derived CDR1 and CDR2 are GTSNPN and SVGIG (reference sequence). The CDR3 loop spans 15 amino acids. V was clipped by 3 bases and J by 6 bases, with 21 bases between them. The CDR3 here is CAWSATRGMKSEQYF. The CDR3 DNA reads TGTGCCTGGAGCGCAACCAGGGGTATGAAGAGCGAGCAGTACTTC.

This clone was seen only once. CDR3 region: CASSLTGVYQETQYF. CDR3 DNA: TGTGCCAGCAGCTTAACAGGGGTGTACCAAGAGACCCAGTACTTC. The chain uses TRBV11-2 and TRBJ2-5; TRBD1 matches at 7 bases. V lost 2 bases, J lost 0 bases, and 3 bases stayed unmatched. The germline V gene encodes CDR1 SGHAT and CDR2 FQNNGV. The CDR3 length is 15 residues. The full variable domain, completed using reference TRBV11-2 and TRBJ2-5, is EAGVAQSPRYKIIEKRQSVAFWCNPISGHATLYWYQQILGQGPKLLIQFQNNGVVDDSQLPKDRFSAERLKGVDSTLKIQPAKLEDSAVYLCASSLTGVYQETQYFGPGTRLLVL.

This rearrangement joins TRBV6-1 to TRBJ2-7; TRBD1 aligns across 9 bases. The germline V gene has CDR1 MNHNS and CDR2 SASEGT. The CDR3 runs 15 residues. Losses at the gene ends were 7 bases for V and 9 bases for J; bases not matched to a gene: 16. The CDR3 DNA is TGTGCCAGCACCACACCGGGACAGGGACTACGTGGGCAGTACTTC. Amino acids: CASTTPGQGLRGQYF.

V gene TRBV30 combines with J gene TRBJ1-2, with TRBD1 identical over 7 bases. The CDR3 has 14 residues. V shed 5 bases and J 8 bases; nucleotides not matched to a gene: 14. CDR1 is GTSNPN and CDR2 is SVGIG in the germline V gene (reference sequence). The CDR3 sequence: CAWATVGGHGGYTF. Here the CDR3 DNA reads TGTGCCTGGGCAACAGTAGGGGGCCACGGCGGCTACACCTTC.

This clone came up a few times. The J gene is TRBJ1-3, the V gene TRBV13; unclear D gene. The CDR3 is 15 amino acids. V lost 5 bases and J 7 bases, leaving 18 bases between the germline ends. CDR1 and CDR2 from the germline V gene are PRHDT and FYEKMQ (reference sequence). CDR3: CASSPHVAGGNTIYF. Written as DNA, the CDR3 is TGTGCCAGCAGCCCCCACGTGGCGGGTGGGAACACCATATATTTT.

V usage is TRBV6-6 and J usage is TRBJ1-2, with D perhaps matching TRBD1 (5 bases). The germline V and J ends were trimmed by 6 bases and 8 bases, with 13 bases remaining between them. The CDR3 has 12 residues. CDR1 and CDR2 from the germline V gene are MNHNY and SVGAGI (reference sequence). The CDR3 nucleotides are TGTGCCAGCAGGGGGGGGATGGCAGGCTACACCTTC. The encoded protein is CASRGGMAGYTF.

The chain links TRBV2 to TRBJ2-6; D may be TRBD1 (5 bases). Trimming left V 3 bases short and J 3 bases short, with 12 bases between. Germline CDR1 SNHLY, CDR2 FYNNEI. This CDR3 region has 16 residues. The DNA for the CDR3 is TGTGCCAGCAGTGACCAGCAGGGTGGTGGGGCCAACGTCCTGACTTTC. It translates to CASSDQQGGGANVLTF.

This chain connects TRBV28 to TRBJ2-7; perhaps TRBD1 as D (6 bases). Trimming took off 5 bases at V and 1 base at J, with 12 bases between the two ends. The CDR3 consists of 14 residues. Germline V gene sequence: CDR1 MDHEN, CDR2 SYDVKM. The CDR3 bases are TGTGCCAGCAGTCCCCGGACAGAGTCCTACGAGCAGTACTTC. This translates into CASSPRTESYEQYF.

The chain is built from TRBV19 and TRBJ2-3, with TRBD2 identical over 9 bases. The CDR3 consists of 15 residues. J lost 7 bases, V lost 10 bases, and 15 bases had no gene match. The germline CDR1 and CDR2 sequences are LNHDA and SQIVND (reference sequence). The CDR3 sequence is CATRLSSGGLNTQYF. CDR3 sequence (DNA): TGTGCCACCCGCTTGAGTAGCGGGGGCTTAAATACGCAGTATTTT.

CDR3 bases: TGTGCCAGTAGTATGGCTAGCGGGGGCGACGATACGCAGTATTTT. Translated: CASSMASGGDDTQYF. The rearrangement joins TRBV19 to TRBJ2-3; 10 bases match TRBD2. Germline loops: CDR1 LNHDA, CDR2 SQIVND (reference sequence). J gave up 6 bases and V 3 bases, and 6 bases lay outside the gene matches. The CDR3 has 15 residues.

The rearrangement links TRBV7-2 to TRBJ2-1; weak D call: TRBD1 (6 bases). Germline V CDR1 and CDR2: SGHTA, FQGNSA. The CDR3 covers 13 residues. Trimming stripped 5 bases from V and 7 bases from J, with 12 bases between. The CDR3 loop reads CASSRTERNEQFF. CDR3 DNA: TGTGCCAGCAGCCGGACAGAGAGGAATGAGCAGTTCTTC.

The chain joins TRBV25-1 to TRBJ2-3; weak D call: TRBD2 (6 bases). Germline assignment: CDR1 MGHDK and CDR2 SYGVNS. The germline V and J ends were trimmed by 4 bases and 14 bases, with 16 bases remaining between them. The CDR3 consists of 12 residues. The CDR3 sequence is CASSASSGGRYF. DNA for the CDR3: TGTGCCAGCAGTGCCAGCTCTGGGGGGAGGTATTTT.

This sequence joins TRBV7-9 and TRBJ2-3; 9 nucleotides line up with TRBD2. The CDR3 is made up of 14 amino acids. From germline, CDR1 is SEHNR and CDR2 FQNEAQ (reference sequence). The V and J ends lost 5 bases and 4 bases, in that order; junction bases with no gene match: 4. CDR3 DNA sequence: TGTGCCAGCAGCCCGGGGACTAGCTCAGATACGCAGTATTTT. Protein product: CASSPGTSSDTQYF.

This chain links TRBV7-9 with TRBJ2-7; TRBD1 matches 7 bases. CDR3 length: 16 residues. Unmatched junction bases numbered 15, after V lost 5 bases and J lost 5 bases. The germline V gene has CDR1 SEHNR and CDR2 FQNEAQ (reference sequence). The CDR3 DNA follows: TGTGCCAGCAGCCGGCTTACAGGGGTTCGACTTGACGAGCAGTACTTC. This encodes CASSRLTGVRLDEQYF.

There are a few counts of this clone. V and J are TRBV4-3 and TRBJ1-5; 7 bases are shared with TRBD1. This CDR3 comprises 13 residues. Germline V gene data show CDR1 as LGHNA and CDR2 as YSLEER. V shed 3 bases, J shed 6 bases, and the junction held 2 bases outside the gene matches. The CDR3 region has the DNA TGCGCCAGCAGCCACAGGGGGGCTCAGCCCCAGCATTTT. This gives the protein CASSHRGAQPQHF.

This clone was observed a handful of times. The V gene is TRBV7-2, the J gene TRBJ2-5; weak D call: TRBD2 (6 bases). The germline V gene encodes CDR1 SGHTA and CDR2 FQGNSA. Trimming removed 5 bases from V and 6 bases from J, with 13 bases in between. CDR3 length: 13 amino acids. CDR3 nucleotide sequence: TGTGCCAGCAGCCTCGGAGGGGAAAAGACCCAGTACTTC. This codes for CASSLGGEKTQYF.

The chain uses TRBV5-1 and TRBJ2-5; D remains ambiguous. The tail of the sequence fits TRBJ2-7 better, so the J call may be wrong. This CDR3 has 14 amino acids. Germline values: CDR1 SGHRS, CDR2 YFSETQ. CDR3 DNA: TGCGCCAGCAGCTTGGACCCAGGATTCAACGAGCAGTACTTC. Its protein is CASSLDPGFNEQYF.

This clone was found a few times. The chain uses TRBV6-6 and TRBJ2-1, with TRBD2 identical over 7 bases. Germline trimming cut 2 bases from V and 4 bases from J; bases unmatched to any gene: 2. The CDR3 has 14 residues. Germline V gives CDR1 MNHNY, CDR2 SVGAGI (reference sequence). CDR3: CASSYEGLYNEQFF. The CDR3 region has the DNA TGTGCCAGCAGTTACGAGGGACTATACAATGAGCAGTTCTTC.

In the case of this clone: One end of the junction does not line up with germline, which may come from a read error. The chain uses TRBV7-9 and TRBJ2-7; perhaps TRBD1 as D (6 bases). The CDR3 sequence is 15 residues long. Germline CDR1 reads SEHNR; CDR2 reads FQNEAQ (reference sequence). CDR3 residues: CSSSHRTDPKYEQYF. CDR3 in DNA: TGTTCCAGCAGCCACCGGACAGACCCTAAGTACGAGCAGTACTTC. The complete variable domain, with remaining parts taken from reference TRBV7-9 and TRBJ2-7, reads DTGVSQNPRHKITKRGQNVTFRCDPISEHNRLYWYRQTLGQGPEFLTYFQNEAQLEKSRLLSDRFSAERPKGSFSTLEIQRTEQGDSAMYLCSSSHRTDPKYEQYFGPGTRLTVT.

The J gene is TRBJ1-5, the V gene TRBV19; D is possibly TRBD1 (6 bases). Trimming stripped 6 bases from V and 6 bases from J, with 15 bases between. Germline-derived CDR1 and CDR2 are LNHDA and SQIVND (reference sequence). The CDR3 has 14 amino acids. The CDR3 DNA reads as TGTGCCAGTAGACCAGGGACACTTGCTCAGCCCCAGCATTTT. It is translated as CASRPGTLAQPQHF.

Here the CDR3 reads CASSMAISSYNEQFF. The CDR3 bases are TGTGCCAGCAGCATGGCTATTAGCTCCTACAATGAGCAGTTCTTC. The V gene is TRBV5-4, the J gene TRBJ2-1; no reliable D call. The length of the CDR3 is 15 residues. Germline CDR1 is SGHNT and CDR2 is YYREEE (reference sequence). Trimming cost V 4 bases and J 0 bases, with 11 bases left between them.

This chain links TRBV12-5 with TRBJ1-2, with D unresolved. V lost 5 bases and J lost 7, with 14 bases in between. CDR1 is LGHNT, CDR2 FRNRAP, per germline. This CDR3 comprises 13 residues. CDR3 amino acids: CASGSGSAGGYTF. In nucleotides, the CDR3 is TGTGCTAGTGGTAGTGGCAGCGCGGGTGGCTACACCTTC.

This chain links TRBV30 with TRBJ2-1; 13 nucleotides match TRBD2. J gave up 4 bases and V 2 bases, and 5 bases lay outside the gene matches. The CDR3 has 16 amino acids. Germline CDR1 is GTSNPN and CDR2 is SVGIG (reference sequence). The CDR3 reads CAWSPPGLAGYNEQFF. The CDR3 DNA reads TGTGCCTGGAGTCCGCCGGGACTAGCGGGGTACAATGAGCAGTTCTTC.

The chain has TRBV11-2 and TRBJ1-3; no clear D gene. The CDR3 is 12 residues long. From germline, CDR1 is SGHAT and CDR2 FQNNGV. The V end lost 8 bases, the J end lost 4 bases, and 9 bases lay between the germline ends. The CDR3 bases are TGTGCCAGCTCCACACCGGGAAACACCATATATTTT. It codes for CASSTPGNTIYF.